The TCR beta chain described here comes from a study of T cells in Graves' hyperthyroidism and ophthalmopathy. General study points: Classification by a 13 V-J model distinguished ophthalmopathy from stable hyperthyroidism.

The source material, RNA transcripts, was used to amplify TCR beta CDR3 regions. A first-round RT-PCR of the TCR CDR3 used the HTBI primer set. Each CDR3 protein gets one entry after TCRdb re-called the multiplex PCR reads with MiXCR. Of hundreds of thousands of distinct CDR3 sequences in the sample, about 15% were seen once. Notes on this clonotype: As yet, its antigen is unknown.

Germline CDR1 reads MNHEY; CDR2 reads SVGEGT. The CDR3 length is 15 residues. The V and J ends lost 7 bases and 3 bases, in that order; junction bases with no gene match: 5. Disease lasting under 3 months, a NOSPECS grade of at least 4, and a Clinical Activity Score of at least 3 were features of the ophthalmopathy patients. Used for diagnoses were clinical symptoms, serum thyroxine and TRAb, thyroid ultrasound and orbital computed tomography. The source of the PBMCs was more than 9.5 ml of fresh peripheral blood. This clonotype was obtained from a woman between 45 and 65 years old with Graves' ophthalmopathy. Material: blood. The V call is TRBV6-2 or TRBV6-3, the J call TRBJ2-1; TRBD2 matches 11 bases. In DNA form, the CDR3 reads TGTGCCAGCATCCCACTAGCGGGAGTCTACAATGAGCAGTTCTTC. As protein: CASIPLAGVYNEQFF.